This record covers a single T cell receptor (beta chain). This sample stems from a study of blood T cell repertoires in COVID-19. Study as a whole: Donors in the United States, Italy and Spain gave samples during acute or convalescent COVID-19.

As handled by the study authors: Amplification from reference gene primers served as the basis for estimated nucleated cell counts. Sequencing was performed with immunoSEQ multiplex PCR; in TCRdb, only in-frame clones are kept and a portion is missing. V, J and clone size derive from that table, while D and trimming were established from the DNA sequence. The sample records about 97,000 clones, 85% to 90% being singletons. The V gene end was trimmed by 6 bases and the J gene end by 2 bases; junction bases not matched to a gene: 4. Germline CDR1 MDHEN, CDR2 SYDVKM. The CDR3 covers 14 residues. Source material: peripheral blood. This chain uses TRBV28 with TRBJ1-2; 9 nucleotides line up with TRBD1. The sequence was obtained from a human donor in a cohort sampled during active COVID-19. CDR3 region: CASRGGQGNYGYTF. CDR3 DNA sequence: TGTGCCAGCAGGGGCGGACAGGGGAACTATGGCTACACCTTC.